Each of the 21 T cell receptor beta chains below was sequenced from the same sample in a study of patients and donors after allogeneic stem cell transplantation. TCRdb recomputed calls from the RT-PCR reads with MiXCR, one row per CDR3 protein. In the table there are 400,000 to 450,000 distinct CDR3 sequences, 16% of which are singletons. The source material was blood, either unsorted or a sorted T cell fraction (not recorded which). The receptor source for this set is a human donor who was either an allogeneic HSCT recipient or a stem cell or donor lymphocyte infusion donor (not recorded which). It is not recorded whose cells these are; they may come from a transplant donor.

This clonotype has a count of ten or more. The chain carries TRBV12-3 or TRBV12-4 and TRBJ2-7; D unclear. The CDR3 length is 14 residues. V was clipped by 5 bases and J by 6 bases, with 17 bases between them. In DNA form, the CDR3 reads TGTGCCAGCAGTACCACTAACCCTCAGATCGAGCAGTACTTC. This sequence encodes CASSTTNPQIEQYF.

The gene calls are TRBV4-3 and TRBJ1-5; D is perhaps TRBD1 (6 bases). V was shortened by 0 bases and J by 9 bases, with 18 bases between the two germline ends. Per the germline V gene, CDR1 is LGHNA and CDR2 is YSLEER. This CDR3 contains 16 residues. The CDR3: CASSQEAGQWGRPQHF. In DNA form, the CDR3 reads TGCGCCAGCAGCCAAGAGGCAGGACAGTGGGGTAGGCCCCAGCATTTT.

This chain connects TRBV4-1 to TRBJ2-7, with D uncertain. The CDR3 sequence is 15 residues long. The ends were cut back, 0 bases at V and 0 bases at J, with 9 bases in the middle. The germline gives CDR1 MGHRA, CDR2 YSYEKL. CDR3 amino acids: CASSQERSSSYEQYF. The CDR3 DNA reads TGCGCCAGCAGCCAAGAACGGAGTAGCTCCTACGAGCAGTACTTC.

The V call is TRBV5-1, the J call TRBJ2-3, with D perhaps assigned TRBD1 or TRBD2 (5 bases each). Per the germline V gene, CDR1 is SGHRS and CDR2 is YFSETQ. This CDR3 spans 17 amino acids. V lost 3 bases and J lost 7, with 24 bases in between. CDR3 residues: CASSWSSPGRSIHTQYF. CDR3 bases: TGCGCCAGCAGCTGGAGTAGTCCGGGACGCAGCATTCATACGCAGTATTTT.

This clonotype was seen more than once but under ten times. The chain recombines TRBV7-6 with TRBJ2-2, with 8 bases lining up with TRBD1. The J segment lost 6 bases and the V segment lost 4 bases, leaving 10 bases of the junction unmatched. Germline V gives CDR1 SGHVS, CDR2 FNYEAQ. The CDR3 spans 16 residues. CDR3 nucleotide sequence: TGTGCCAGCAGCTCTCACAGGGGGAGATATCCCGGGGAGCTGTTTTTT. Encoded protein: CASSSHRGRYPGELFF.

The chain carries TRBV6-1 and TRBJ2-2; D gene ambiguous. The CDR3 is made up of 14 amino acids. Trimming cost V 7 bases and J 0 bases, with 9 bases left between them. Germline V CDR1 and CDR2: MNHNS, SASEGT. This chain's CDR3 is CASTAASNTGELFF. DNA of the CDR3: TGTGCCAGCACGGCGGCTTCGAACACCGGGGAGCTGTTTTTT.

The rearrangement uses TRBV6-2 or TRBV6-3 and TRBJ2-5, with 13 positions matching TRBD2. The germline gives CDR1 MNHEY, CDR2 SVGEGT. V lost 4 bases and J lost 0; bases outside the gene matches: 11. The CDR3 covers 19 residues. The CDR3: CASSWRLAGGRMNQETQYF. CDR3 sequence (DNA): TGTGCCAGCAGTTGGAGACTAGCGGGGGGAAGAATGAACCAAGAGACCCAGTACTTC.

This clonotype has at least ten counts. This chain joins TRBV12-3 or TRBV12-4 and TRBJ1-5; D gene unclear. This CDR3 comprises 12 residues. Trimming stripped 5 bases from V and 7 bases from J, with 9 bases between. The CDR3 here is CASSLDSQPQHF. The DNA for the CDR3 is TGTGCCAGCAGTCTGGACTCCCAGCCCCAGCATTTT.

This clonotype occurred once. CDR3 amino acids: CASSLVVSGAQETQYF. CDR3 nucleotides: TGCGCCAGCAGCTTGGTAGTTAGCGGGGCCCAAGAGACCCAGTACTTC. The V call is TRBV5-1, the J call TRBJ2-5, with TRBD2 matching over 8 bases. CDR1 SGHRS and CDR2 YFSETQ come from the germline V gene. Germline trimming cut 0 bases from V and 1 base from J; bases unmatched to any gene: 5. The CDR3 has 16 residues.

This clonotype was counted ten times or more. The rearrangement joins TRBV12-3 or TRBV12-4 to TRBJ2-2, with 9 bases lining up with TRBD2. The CDR3 runs 15 residues. Trimming removed 6 bases from V and 7 bases from J; junction bases left unmatched: 9. This chain's CDR3 is CASRSGTSFFGELFF. The CDR3 coding sequence is TGTGCCAGCAGGTCCGGGACTAGCTTTTTCGGGGAGCTGTTTTTT.

The chain is built from TRBV21-1 and TRBJ1-2; the listed D gene, TRBD1, was not tested against the DNA. TRBV21-1 is flagged as a pseudogene. The CDR3 runs to 15 residues. The CDR3 region is CASSKRAICGGGYTF. CDR3 nucleotide sequence: TGTGCCAGCAGCAAAAGGGCGATCTGTGGGGGTGGCTACACCTTC.

V and J are TRBV15 and TRBJ1-4; D not certain. This CDR3 region has 12 residues. Germline values: CDR1 LNHNV, CDR2 YYDKDF (reference sequence). Trimming took off 3 bases at V and 5 bases at J, with 4 bases between the two ends. CDR3 sequence: CATSRRNEKLFF. CDR3 nucleotide sequence: TGTGCCACCAGCAGGAGGAATGAAAAACTGTTTTTT.

The rearrangement uses TRBV4-1 and TRBJ2-7; perhaps TRBD1 as D (6 bases). The V gene's germline CDR1 is MGHRA and CDR2 YSYEKL. This CDR3 is 15 amino acids long. Trimming cost V 3 bases and J 3 bases, with 15 bases left between them. The CDR3 here is CASSQNRVGGYEQYF. The CDR3 DNA is TGCGCCAGCAGCCAGAACAGGGTAGGCGGCTACGAGCAGTACTTC.

Only a few counts were recorded for this clonotype. This chain links TRBV5-1 with TRBJ2-2; D not resolved. V was clipped by 7 bases and J by 2 bases, with 15 bases between them. The CDR3 is 15 amino acids. CDR1 is SGHRS and CDR2 is YFSETQ in the germline V gene. CDR3 nucleotides: TGCGCCAGCGGAAGCCGAGACGCCAACACCGGGGAGCTGTTTTTT. Its translation is CASGSRDANTGELFF. The complete variable domain, with remaining parts taken from reference TRBV5-1 and TRBJ2-2, reads KAGVTQTPRYLIKTRGQQVTLSCSPISGHRSVSWYQQTPGQGLQFLFEYFSETQRNKGNFPGRFSGRQFSNSRSEMNVSTLELGDSALYLCASGSRDANTGELFFGEGSRLTVL.

This clonotype has at least ten counts. The rearrangement uses TRBV27 and TRBJ1-6; D is undetermined. The CDR3 is made up of 14 amino acids. Trimming shortened V by 5 bases and J by 10 bases, and 15 bases separated the two germline ends. Germline V gene data show CDR1 as MNHEY and CDR2 as SMNVEV (reference sequence). The CDR3 spells CASSPIGEGSPLHF. CDR3 DNA sequence: TGTGCCAGCAGTCCGATCGGGGAGGGATCACCCCTCCACTTT.

V gene TRBV5-1 combines with J gene TRBJ2-2, with D tentatively TRBD1 (6 bases). Germline CDR1 and CDR2: SGHRS and YFSETQ. Trimming left V 2 bases short and J 4 bases short, with 12 bases between. The CDR3 totals 15 residues. This CDR3 reads CASSFPGDLTGELFF. In DNA form, the CDR3 reads TGCGCCAGCAGCTTCCCAGGGGACCTCACCGGGGAGCTGTTTTTT.

This clonotype has more than one count but fewer than ten. The chain employs TRBV12-3 or TRBV12-4 and TRBJ1-5; the match to TRBD1 covers 7 bases. Losses at the gene ends were 6 bases for V and 7 bases for J; bases not matched to a gene: 6. This CDR3 comprises 13 residues. Here the CDR3 DNA reads TGTGCCAGCAGGTCACAGGGGAAACAGCCCCAGCATTTT. It encodes CASRSQGKQPQHF.

The chain joins TRBV20-1 to TRBJ2-7; D is unresolved. From germline, CDR1 is DFQATT and CDR2 SNEGSKA (reference sequence). This CDR3 has 15 residues. Trimming stripped 0 bases from V and 0 bases from J, with 12 bases between. For the CDR3, the DNA is TGCAGTGCTAGAGATCACCGGGCGAGCTCCTACGAGCAGTACTTC. This translates into CSARDHRASSYEQYF.

J is TRBJ1-5 and V is TRBV4-3, with D unresolved. The germline gives CDR1 LGHNA, CDR2 YSLEER. Trimming removed 4 bases from V and 0 bases from J, with 10 bases in between. CDR3 length: 15 residues. CDR3 protein: CASSPWLLSNQPQHF. CDR3 DNA sequence: TGCGCCAGCAGCCCCTGGCTACTTAGCAATCAGCCCCAGCATTTT.

The table lists this clonotype with a few counts. The rearrangement uses TRBV27 and TRBJ2-7; D is unresolved. Germline loops: CDR1 MNHEY, CDR2 SMNVEV (reference sequence). This CDR3 has 15 residues. V lost 0 bases and J lost 0, with 9 bases in between. DNA of the CDR3: TGTGCCAGCAGTTTATCAGATACTAACTCCTACGAGCAGTACTTC. Its translation is CASSLSDTNSYEQYF.

The sample holds a few counts of this clonotype. The chain is built from TRBV7-2 and TRBJ2-1, with 9 bases matching TRBD2. Germline V lookup: CDR1 SGHTA, CDR2 FQGNSA. Losses at the gene ends were 7 bases for V and 0 bases for J; bases not matched to a gene: 10. This CDR3 contains 17 residues. This chain's CDR3 is CASTPARLAASYNEQFF. CDR3 nucleotide sequence: TGTGCCAGCACCCCGGCGAGACTAGCGGCCTCCTACAATGAGCAGTTCTTC.